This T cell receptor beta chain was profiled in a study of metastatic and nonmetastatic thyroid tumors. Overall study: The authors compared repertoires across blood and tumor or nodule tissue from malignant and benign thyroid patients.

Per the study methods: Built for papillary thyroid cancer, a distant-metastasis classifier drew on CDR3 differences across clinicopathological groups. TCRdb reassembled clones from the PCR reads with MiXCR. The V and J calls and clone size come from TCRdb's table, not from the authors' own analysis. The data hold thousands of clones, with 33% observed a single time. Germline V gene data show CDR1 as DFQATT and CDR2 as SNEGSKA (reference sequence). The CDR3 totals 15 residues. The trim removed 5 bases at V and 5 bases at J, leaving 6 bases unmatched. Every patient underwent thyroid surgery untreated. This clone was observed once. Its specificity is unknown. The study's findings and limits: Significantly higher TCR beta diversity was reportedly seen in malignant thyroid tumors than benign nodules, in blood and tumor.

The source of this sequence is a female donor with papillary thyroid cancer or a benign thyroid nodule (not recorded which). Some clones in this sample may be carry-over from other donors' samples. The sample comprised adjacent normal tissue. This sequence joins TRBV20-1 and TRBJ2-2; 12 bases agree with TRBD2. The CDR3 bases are TGCAGTGCTTCTAGCGGGGGGGTGAAAACCGGGGAGCTGTTTTTT. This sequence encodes CSASSGGVKTGELFF.